What follows are 10 T cell receptor beta chains derived from one specimen sequenced in a study of blood T cells in healthy people across ages (dated by TCRdb to between 2014 and 2017). Receptor amplification or capture employed 5' RACE. The sequencing machine was an Illumina HiSeq 2500. A second about 6 to 11 cycle PCR used a sample-barcoded 5' primer and a J-beta primer mix. Through fastp at Q25 and MiXCR, TCRdb rebuilt clones from the public reads, retaining in-frame beta chains. Rows merge per CDR3 protein into single entries with the most common DNA and genes. The sample data list 800,000 or so distinct CDR3 sequences, and around a quarter of these were observed just once. The ten largest account for under 4.5% of the sample. These data were likewise used in another study, on T cells of mothers and their children.

The sequenced sample was blood. These receptor sequences come from a boy younger than 18 in good health.

The J gene is TRBJ2-3, the V gene TRBV7-6, with TRBD2 matching over 7 bases. Germline-derived CDR1 and CDR2 are SGHVS and FNYEAQ. The ends lost 1 base at V and 2 bases at J; junction bases unmatched: 6. The CDR3 covers 16 residues. The CDR3 DNA is TGTGCCAGCAGCTTAGTGTGGCGGGGGTTCACAGATACGCAGTATTTT. It yields the protein CASSLVWRGFTDTQYF.

The chain recombines TRBV27 with TRBJ1-4; 10 nucleotides agree with TRBD1. The germline V gene has CDR1 MNHEY and CDR2 SMNVEV (reference sequence). This CDR3 region has 15 residues. Trimming cost V 4 bases and J 10 bases; bases outside gene matches: 9. CDR3 coding DNA: TGTGCCAGCAGTTCATCGGGACAGGGGTTTCGAAAACTGTTTTTT. Translated: CASSSSGQGFRKLFF.

V usage is TRBV29-1 and J usage is TRBJ2-3, with no clear D. V lost 2 bases and J 0 bases, leaving 6 bases between the germline ends. This CDR3 contains 13 residues. CDR1 is SQVTM, CDR2 ANQGSEA, per germline. Here the CDR3 reads CSVEWESTDTQYF. The CDR3 DNA reads as TGCAGCGTTGAATGGGAAAGCACAGATACGCAGTATTTT.

The rearrangement joins TRBV11-2 to TRBJ2-3; 7 bases match TRBD2. CDR3 size: 16 residues. With 0 bases clipped from V and 5 bases from J, the junction kept 8 bases outside the gene matches. Germline V gene data show CDR1 as SGHAT and CDR2 as FQNNGV. CDR3 residues: CASSLDSRGKGDTQYF. DNA of the CDR3: TGTGCCAGCAGCTTAGATTCGCGGGGGAAGGGAGATACGCAGTATTTT.

This clonotype was counted only a few times. V is TRBV2 and J is TRBJ2-1, with D perhaps matching TRBD2 (5 bases). V was clipped by 3 bases and J by 5 bases, with 14 bases between them. Looked up from germline, CDR1 is SNHLY and CDR2 is FYNNEI. CDR3 length: 15 amino acids. The CDR3 sequence is CASSDVRRGNNEQFF. Here the CDR3 DNA reads TGTGCCAGCAGTGACGTTCGACGGGGAAACAATGAGCAGTTCTTC.

The V and J genes are TRBV29-1 and TRBJ2-2; D possibly uses TRBD1 or TRBD2 (5 bases each). With 3 bases removed from V and 0 bases from J, the gap between germline ends came to 8 bases. Germline V gene sequence: CDR1 SQVTM, CDR2 ANQGSEA. The CDR3 runs 14 residues. CDR3 region: CSVDQGPNTGELFF. The CDR3 nucleotides read TGCAGCGTTGACCAGGGACCGAACACCGGGGAGCTGTTTTTT.

The genes are TRBV7-9 and TRBJ2-2; D remains unclear. CDR1 and CDR2 (germline): SEHNR, FQNEAQ (reference sequence). V was cut by 5 bases and J by 6 bases, with 7 bases left in between. This CDR3 is built from 12 residues. Here the CDR3 reads CASSPWPGELFF. The CDR3 bases are TGTGCCAGCAGCCCTTGGCCCGGGGAGCTGTTTTTT.

The chain employs TRBV6-5 and TRBJ2-6, with unresolved D. The ends were cut back, 2 bases at V and 1 base at J, with 12 bases in the middle. The CDR3 runs to 17 residues. From germline, CDR1 is MNHEY and CDR2 SVGAGI. The CDR3: CASSYGQPSSGANVLTF. As DNA, the CDR3 is TGTGCCAGCAGTTACGGCCAGCCTTCGTCTGGGGCCAACGTCCTGACTTTC.

The V call is TRBV3-1, the J call TRBJ2-1, with TRBD2 matching over 7 bases. The CDR3 loop spans 15 amino acids. Per the germline V gene, CDR1 is LGHDT and CDR2 is YNNKEL (reference sequence). Germline trimming cut 1 base from V and 2 bases from J; bases unmatched to any gene: 2. CDR3 DNA: TGTGCCAGCAGCCAAGGGAGCGGGGCCTACAATGAGCAGTTCTTC. It translates to CASSQGSGAYNEQFF.

This clonotype was observed at least ten times. The rearrangement uses TRBV6-6 and TRBJ1-2; no definite D call. This CDR3 is 15 amino acids long. Trimming removed 0 bases from V and 8 bases from J, with 16 bases in between. Germline-derived CDR1 and CDR2 are MNHNY and SVGAGI (reference sequence). The CDR3 DNA sequence: TGTGCCAGCAGTTACTCGACGGCTACAAACCCGGGCTACACCTTC. This sequence encodes CASSYSTATNPGYTF.